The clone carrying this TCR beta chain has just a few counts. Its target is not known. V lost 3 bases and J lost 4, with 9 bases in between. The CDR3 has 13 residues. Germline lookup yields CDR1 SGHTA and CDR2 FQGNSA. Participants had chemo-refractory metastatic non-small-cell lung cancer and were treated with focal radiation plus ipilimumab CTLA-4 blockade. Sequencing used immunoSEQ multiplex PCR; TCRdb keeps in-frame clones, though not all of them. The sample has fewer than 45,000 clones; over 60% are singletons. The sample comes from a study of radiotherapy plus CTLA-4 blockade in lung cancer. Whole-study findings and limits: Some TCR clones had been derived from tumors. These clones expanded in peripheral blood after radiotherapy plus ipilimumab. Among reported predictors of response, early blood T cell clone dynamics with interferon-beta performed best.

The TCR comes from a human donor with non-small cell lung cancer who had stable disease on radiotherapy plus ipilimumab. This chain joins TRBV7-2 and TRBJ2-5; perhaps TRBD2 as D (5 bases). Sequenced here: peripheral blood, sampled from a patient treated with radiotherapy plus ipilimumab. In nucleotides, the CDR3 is TGTGCCAGCAGCTTGTCACTAGGAGAGACCCAGTACTTC. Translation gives CASSLSLGETQYF.